This section outlines one T cell receptor (beta chain) sequence together with its context. CDR1 SGDLS and CDR2 YYNGEE come from the germline V gene. V shed 2 bases, J shed 5 bases, and the junction held 14 bases outside the gene matches. The CDR3 extends over 18 amino acids. The sample is drawn from a study of blood T cell repertoires in COVID-19. Study as a whole: The analysed material was cDNA or gDNA that came from T cells, B-cell-depleted T cells, or PBMCs.

How the authors handled the data: Using reference gene primer amplification, nucleated cell counts were estimated. TCRdb keeps only in-frame clones here, not all; method: immunoSEQ multiplex PCR. D and trimming come from the DNA, and the V and J calls and clone size come from that table. The sample includes 90,000 to 100,000 clones, around 88% seen only once; the top ten take 15% to 20%. Sequencing was done on a sample of peripheral blood. This rearrangement joins TRBV9 to TRBJ2-3, with 10 bases identical to TRBD2. The sequence was obtained from a woman aged 55-75 years with COVID-19, enrolled during active disease. CDR3 sequence (DNA): TGTGCCAGCAGCGTCGGAGGAAGCGGGGGGGCCAATCGAGATACGCAGTATTTT. It codes for CASSVGGSGGANRDTQYF.